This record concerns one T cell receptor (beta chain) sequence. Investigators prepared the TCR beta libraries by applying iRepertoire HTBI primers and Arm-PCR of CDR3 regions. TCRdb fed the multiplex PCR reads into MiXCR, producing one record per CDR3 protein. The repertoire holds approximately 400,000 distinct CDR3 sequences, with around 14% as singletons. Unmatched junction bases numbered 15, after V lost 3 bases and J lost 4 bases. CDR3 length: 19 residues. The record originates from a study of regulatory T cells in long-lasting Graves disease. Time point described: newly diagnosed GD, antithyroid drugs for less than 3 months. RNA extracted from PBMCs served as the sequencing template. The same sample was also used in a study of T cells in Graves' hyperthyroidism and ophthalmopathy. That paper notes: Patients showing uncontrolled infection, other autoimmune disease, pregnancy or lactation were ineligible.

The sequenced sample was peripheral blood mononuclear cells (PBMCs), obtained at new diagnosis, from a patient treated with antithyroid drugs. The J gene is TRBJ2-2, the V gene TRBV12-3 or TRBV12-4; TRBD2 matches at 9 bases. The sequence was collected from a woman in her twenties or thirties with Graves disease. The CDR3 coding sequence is TGTGCCAGCAGTTTGTCCCGAACCCTAGCGGGGAGAGGCACCGGGGAGCTGTTTTTT. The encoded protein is CASSLSRTLAGRGTGELFF.